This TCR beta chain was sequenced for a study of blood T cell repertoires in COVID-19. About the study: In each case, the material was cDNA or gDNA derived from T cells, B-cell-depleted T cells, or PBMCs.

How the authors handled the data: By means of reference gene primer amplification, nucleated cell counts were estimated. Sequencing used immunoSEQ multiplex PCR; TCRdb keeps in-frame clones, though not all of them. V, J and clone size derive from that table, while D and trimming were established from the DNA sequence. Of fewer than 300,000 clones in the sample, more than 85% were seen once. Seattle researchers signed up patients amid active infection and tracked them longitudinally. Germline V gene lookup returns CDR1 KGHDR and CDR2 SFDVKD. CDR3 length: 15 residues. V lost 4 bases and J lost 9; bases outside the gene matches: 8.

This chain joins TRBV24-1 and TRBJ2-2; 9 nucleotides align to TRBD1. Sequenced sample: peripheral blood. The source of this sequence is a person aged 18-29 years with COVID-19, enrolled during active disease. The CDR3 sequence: CATSDPTGGSRELFF. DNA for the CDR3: TGTGCCACCAGTGACCCGACAGGGGGAAGCCGGGAGCTGTTTTTT.